Shown below are 30 T cell receptor beta chains from a single sample sequenced in a study of response to subunit inactivated influenza vaccine. TCRdb reanalysed the RT-PCR reads using MiXCR and keeps one entry per CDR3 protein. In the table there are 530,000 or so distinct CDR3 sequences, roughly 10% of which are singletons. The sample consisted of PBMCs from blood, taken on the day of vaccination. These receptors were collected from a man in his forties or fifties who received an inactivated influenza vaccine.

This chain links TRBV6-2 or TRBV6-3 with TRBJ2-1; TRBD1 matches at 8 bases. V dropped 7 bases and J dropped 9; count of bases not matched to a gene: 8. CDR3 length: 13 residues. Per the germline V gene, CDR1 is MNHEY and CDR2 is SVGEGT. The CDR3 loop is CASTRDRRGEQFF. For the CDR3, the DNA is TGTGCCAGCACCCGGGACAGGAGGGGTGAGCAGTTCTTC.

This clonotype was detected a few times. V gene TRBV12-3 or TRBV12-4 combines with J gene TRBJ1-1, with a possible D match to TRBD1 (5 bases). The V end lost 5 bases, the J end lost 4 bases, and 11 bases lay between the germline ends. This CDR3 contains 13 residues. DNA for the CDR3: TGTGCCAGCAGTCTCGACAGCTTCACTGAAGCTTTCTTT. Its translation: CASSLDSFTEAFF.

This clonotype showed up many times. The chain is built from TRBV6-1 and TRBJ1-5; D gene uncertain. Trimming left V 5 bases short and J 2 bases short, with 10 bases between. The CDR3 is made up of 14 amino acids. Germline-derived CDR1 and CDR2 are MNHNS and SASEGT. CDR3: CASSKGMGNQPQHF. The CDR3 DNA reads TGTGCCAGCAGTAAGGGTATGGGCAATCAGCCCCAGCATTTT.

The chain has TRBV10-3 and TRBJ2-1, with 7 bases aligning to TRBD1. The CDR3 extends over 15 amino acids. Germline CDR1 ENHRY, CDR2 SYGVKD. V shed 10 bases, J shed 8 bases, and the junction held 17 bases outside the gene matches. The CDR3 loop is CATSNPQGVRDEQFF. For the CDR3, the DNA is TGTGCCACCTCCAACCCCCAGGGGGTTAGAGATGAGCAGTTCTTC.

The CDR3 DNA follows: TGCAGTGCTAGAGCCAAGAATGAAAAACTGTTTTTT. Amino acid sequence: CSARAKNEKLFF. The chain is built from TRBV20-1 and TRBJ1-4; D ambiguous. The CDR3 length is 12 residues. The germline CDR1 and CDR2 sequences are DFQATT and SNEGSKA (reference sequence). V lost 1 base and J 5 bases, leaving 5 bases between the germline ends.

CDR3 sequence (DNA): TGCGCCAGCAGCTTAGGGTATAAGAACACTGAAGCTTTCTTT. As protein: CASSLGYKNTEAFF. The rearrangement links TRBV5-1 to TRBJ1-1, with no clear D. The CDR3 runs to 14 residues. The V gene's germline CDR1 is SGHRS and CDR2 YFSETQ. The germline V and J ends were trimmed by 2 bases and 1 base, with 9 bases remaining between them.

The sample holds a few counts of this clonotype. The gene calls are TRBV20-1 and TRBJ2-1, with 7 bases that match TRBD1. Germline V gene lookup returns CDR1 DFQATT and CDR2 SNEGSKA (reference sequence). This CDR3 is built from 13 residues. Trimming took 5 bases from V and 5 from J; bases not matched to a gene: 6. CDR3: CSALGTDNNEQFF. CDR3 DNA sequence: TGCAGTGCTCTCGGGACAGACAACAATGAGCAGTTCTTC.

There are many counts of this clonotype. The V gene is TRBV27, the J gene TRBJ1-1; the D gene is possibly TRBD1 (5 bases). Germline V CDR1 and CDR2: MNHEY, SMNVEV (reference sequence). This CDR3 is 14 amino acids long. Trimming stripped 0 bases from V and 4 bases from J, with 9 bases between. The CDR3 reads CASSLSMGGTEAFF. In DNA, the CDR3 is TGTGCCAGCAGTTTATCGATGGGGGGCACTGAAGCTTTCTTT.

The V gene is TRBV5-1, the J gene TRBJ1-2; TRBD1 aligns across 8 bases. The germline V gene has CDR1 SGHRS and CDR2 YFSETQ. V gave up 4 bases and J gave up 6 bases; unmatched junction bases: 11. This CDR3 spans 15 amino acids. CDR3 sequence (DNA): TGCGCCAGCAGCCTAGACAGGGGCCCTGTTGATGGCTACACCTTC. It specifies CASSLDRGPVDGYTF.

In its sample, this clonotype was seen a few times. The V call is TRBV12-3 or TRBV12-4, the J call TRBJ2-7; tentatively, D is TRBD1 (6 bases). The V end was cut by 5 bases, the J end by 5 bases, with 22 bases between. There are 16 residues in the CDR3. This CDR3 reads CASSTSRQVIGNEQYF. The CDR3 DNA reads as TGTGCCAGCAGTACCTCCCGACAGGTTATTGGGAACGAGCAGTACTTC.

The CDR3 coding sequence is TGCAGTGCTAGACCCGGGGCGGGAGCGATCCAAGAGACCCAGTACTTC. Its protein is CSARPGAGAIQETQYF. The chain employs TRBV20-1 and TRBJ2-5; TRBD2 matches 7 bases. The CDR3 covers 16 residues. Germline loops: CDR1 DFQATT, CDR2 SNEGSKA (reference sequence). After removal of 2 bases from V and 1 base from J, the junction contained 10 bases not matched to a gene.

The chain couples TRBV11-1 to TRBJ2-1, with TRBD2 matching 9 bases. With 2 bases clipped from V and 4 bases from J, the junction kept 6 bases outside the gene matches. The CDR3 loop spans 16 amino acids. CDR1 is SGHAT, CDR2 FQDESV, per germline (reference sequence). CDR3 sequence: CASSLMAGGIYNEQFF. DNA for the CDR3: TGTGCCAGCAGCTTAATGGCGGGAGGGATTTACAATGAGCAGTTCTTC.

This clonotype was detected only a few times. The genes are TRBV19 and TRBJ1-5, with a weak D call TRBD1 (5 bases). Looked up from germline, CDR1 is LNHDA and CDR2 is SQIVND (reference sequence). V was cut by 5 bases and J by 7 bases, with 18 bases left in between. The CDR3 has 15 amino acids. The CDR3 DNA is TGTGCCAGTAGTCCCCGGGACGCCAGATCACAGCCCCAGCATTTT. Translated: CASSPRDARSQPQHF.

This chain connects TRBV3-1 to TRBJ2-3, with TRBD2 as a possible D gene (5 bases). This CDR3 contains 14 residues. Germline assignment: CDR1 LGHDT and CDR2 YNNKEL (reference sequence). V was pared by 3 bases and J by 0 bases, with 7 bases between. The CDR3 nucleotides read TGTGCCAGCAGCCATAGCGTAAGCACAGATACGCAGTATTTT. Its translation: CASSHSVSTDTQYF.

V is TRBV28 and J is TRBJ2-7; 12 bases are shared with TRBD1. This CDR3 spans 15 amino acids. Per the germline V gene, CDR1 is MDHEN and CDR2 is SYDVKM. V trimming: 7 bases; J trimming: 4 bases; junction bases outside the gene matches: 8. The DNA of the CDR3 is TGTGCCAGCACCGGGACAGGGGGCTTACGGTACGAGCAGTACTTC. It specifies CASTGTGGLRYEQYF.

The chain uses TRBV29-1 and TRBJ2-7, with D possibly being TRBD1 or TRBD2 (5 bases each). This CDR3 has 12 amino acids. Trimming took 4 bases from V and 2 from J, leaving 9 bases between them. In germline, CDR1 is SQVTM, CDR2 ANQGSEA. CDR3 protein: CSVGDPTYEQYF. CDR3 sequence (DNA): TGCAGCGTTGGGGACCCAACCTACGAGCAGTACTTC.

This clonotype came up a few times. The V call is TRBV6-5, the J call TRBJ2-1; 10 nucleotides match TRBD2. This CDR3 comprises 15 residues. Germline trimming cut 2 bases from V and 11 bases from J; bases unmatched to any gene: 9. Germline V gene lookup returns CDR1 MNHEY and CDR2 SVGAGI. The CDR3 region has the DNA TGTGCCAGCAGTTACGGGGGTAGCGGGGGGAATAAGCAGTTCTTC. Protein sequence: CASSYGGSGGNKQFF.

This clonotype has just a few counts. The chain couples TRBV5-1 to TRBJ1-1, with TRBD1 matching over 8 bases. V lost 0 bases and J lost 1; bases outside the gene matches: 11. This CDR3 region has 18 residues. The V gene's germline CDR1 is SGHRS and CDR2 YFSETQ. CDR3 residues: CASSLAQTGVMGNTEAFF. In nucleotides, the CDR3 is TGCGCCAGCAGCTTGGCCCAGACAGGGGTAATGGGGAACACTGAAGCTTTCTTT.

This clonotype was counted between two and nine times. V and J are TRBV5-1 and TRBJ2-1, with 9 nucleotides matching TRBD1. Germline lookup yields CDR1 SGHRS and CDR2 YFSETQ. Losses at the gene ends were 4 bases for V and 8 bases for J; bases not matched to a gene: 10. The CDR3 spans 15 residues. The DNA for the CDR3 is TGCGCCAGCAGCCTAAGGACAGGGGCTGACGATGAGCAGTTCTTC. Protein product: CASSLRTGADDEQFF.

This clonotype has ten or more counts. V gene TRBV15 combines with J gene TRBJ2-5; the D call may be TRBD1 or TRBD2 (6 bases each). The CDR3 contains 15 residues. The V gene lost 5 bases and the J gene lost 5 bases, with 18 bases spanning the gap. Looked up from germline, CDR1 is LNHNV and CDR2 is YYDKDF (reference sequence). The CDR3 loop is CATSSGGGSEETQYF. In nucleotides, the CDR3 is TGTGCCACCAGCTCAGGAGGGGGTTCGGAGGAGACCCAGTACTTC.

The table lists this clonotype with a few counts. This sequence joins TRBV13 and TRBJ2-3; 7 nucleotides line up with TRBD1. Germline-derived CDR1 and CDR2 are PRHDT and FYEKMQ (reference sequence). V dropped 5 bases and J dropped 2; count of bases not matched to a gene: 4. There are 14 residues in the CDR3. The CDR3 DNA reads as TGTGCCAGCAGCACTACAGGGGCCACAGATACGCAGTATTTT. Protein: CASSTTGATDTQYF.

This clonotype was seen only a few times. This sequence may be a read error, since a much larger clone differs from it by one base. This chain uses TRBV5-5 with TRBJ2-5, with D hard to call. Germline values: CDR1 SGHKS, CDR2 YYEKEE (reference sequence). Trimming left V 3 bases short and J 7 bases short, with 13 bases between. The CDR3 is 13 amino acids. The CDR3 region is CASSWEGPGTQYF. The CDR3 DNA reads as TGTGCCAGCAGCTGGGAAGGTCCAGGGACCCAGTACTTC. The whole variable domain, remainder taken from reference TRBV5-5 and TRBJ2-5, is DAGVTQSPTHLIKTRGQQVTLRCSPISGHKSVSWYQQVLGQGPQFIFQYYEKEERGRGNFPDRFSARQFPNYSSELNVNALLLGDSALYLCASSWEGPGTQYFGPGTRLLVL.

This sequence joins TRBV5-5 and TRBJ2-2, with D possibly TRBD1 on 7 matching bases. Trimming removed 6 bases at V and 7 bases at J, with 19 bases between. Germline V CDR1 and CDR2: SGHKS, YYEKEE (reference sequence). CDR3 length: 15 amino acids. CDR3 in DNA: TGTGCCAGCACCCTAAACTACAGGGGAGGCGGGGAGCTGTTTTTT. Translating gives CASTLNYRGGGELFF.

The rearrangement joins TRBV29-1 to TRBJ2-3; D ambiguous. This CDR3 spans 12 amino acids. Per germline, CDR1 SQVTM and CDR2 ANQGSEA. The germline V and J ends were trimmed by 6 bases and 1 base, with 8 bases remaining between them. The CDR3 reads CSVWVGTDTQYF. CDR3 nucleotides: TGCAGCGTATGGGTAGGCACAGATACGCAGTATTTT.

This clonotype showed up just a few times. This chain uses TRBV5-1 with TRBJ2-7; 7 nucleotides align to TRBD1. The V and J ends lost 4 bases and 5 bases, in that order; junction bases with no gene match: 9. The CDR3 consists of 14 residues. The germline gives CDR1 SGHRS, CDR2 YFSETQ. CDR3 bases: TGCGCCAGCAGCATCGGACAGGTAGTCCACGAGCAGTACTTC. Its translation: CASSIGQVVHEQYF.

The CDR3 coding sequence is TGCGCCAGCAGCCAAGATCGCGGGGGTACTGGCTACACCTTC. This codes for CASSQDRGGTGYTF. V and J are TRBV4-3 and TRBJ1-2; tentatively, D is TRBD1 (5 bases). The length of the CDR3 is 14 residues. Germline V gene sequence: CDR1 LGHNA, CDR2 YSLEER. The germline V and J ends were trimmed by 0 bases and 7 bases, with 12 bases remaining between them.

The rearrangement joins TRBV20-1 to TRBJ2-1; 8 nucleotides agree with TRBD2. This CDR3 is 14 amino acids long. The germline gives CDR1 DFQATT, CDR2 SNEGSKA (reference sequence). V shed 1 base, J shed 9 bases, and the junction held 8 bases outside the gene matches. In DNA, the CDR3 is TGCAGTGCTAGAGTGCAAGCGGGAGCGGCTGAGCAGTTCTTC. It yields the protein CSARVQAGAAEQFF.

Ten or more counts support this clonotype. V usage is TRBV6-5 and J usage is TRBJ2-2, with D uncertain. This CDR3 spans 15 amino acids. Germline CDR1 is MNHEY and CDR2 is SVGAGI. Trimming left V 4 bases short and J 2 bases short, with 11 bases between. CDR3 region: CASSLDRENTGELFF. The CDR3 nucleotides read TGTGCCAGCAGTTTAGACCGAGAAAACACCGGGGAGCTGTTTTTT.

This clonotype occurred many times. The chain uses TRBV29-1 and TRBJ1-5; 7 bases agree with TRBD1. CDR1 SQVTM and CDR2 ANQGSEA come from the germline V gene. The length of the CDR3 is 13 residues. J was trimmed by 3 bases and V by 7 bases; bases with no gene match: 6. Here the CDR3 reads CSARTGVNQPQHF. DNA for the CDR3: TGCAGCGCCCGAACAGGGGTCAATCAGCCCCAGCATTTT.

The genes are TRBV12-3 or TRBV12-4 and TRBJ2-1; D possibly corresponds to TRBD2 (6 bases). V was pared by 11 bases and J by 0 bases, with 29 bases between. CDR3 size: 19 residues. The CDR3 loop is CAFSFRGLPTFSSYNEQFF. CDR3 nucleotide sequence: TGTGCCTTCAGTTTCCGGGGACTGCCCACCTTTAGCTCCTACAATGAGCAGTTCTTC.